These 25 T cell receptor beta chains originate from one sample sequenced in a study of cytomegalovirus exposure and HLA in healthy donors (dated by TCRdb to the late 2010s). To prepare the library, the immunoSEQ multiplex PCR assay was applied. For the multiplex PCR, a mixture combining 60 forward primers for TCR Vbeta segments and 13 reverse primers for TCR Jbeta segments was used. TCRdb's version of the immuneACCESS table is confined to in-frame rearrangements and falls short of the full clone set. An unresolved V gene accounts for under half of the shortfall where checked; the remainder is of unknown origin. The sample records tens of thousands of clones, around three quarters of which are singletons. Approximately 4.5% of the sample goes to the ten largest clones. Sequenced: PBMCs. These receptors were collected from a man in his forties in good health and CMV-seronegative.

The chain combines TRBV18 with TRBJ1-1; 7 nucleotides align to TRBD1. Germline V CDR1 and CDR2: KGHSH, LQKENI. V was clipped by 6 bases and J by 5 bases; unmatched bases: 9. The CDR3 runs 14 residues. The chain's CDR3 is CASSLEDRRTEAFF. The CDR3 bases are TGTGCCAGCTCGCTCGAGGACAGGAGGACTGAAGCTTTCTTT.

This clone was recorded only once. The gene calls are TRBV4-1 and TRBJ2-7; 7 positions match TRBD1. Germline CDR1 is MGHRA and CDR2 is YSYEKL. This CDR3 has 13 amino acids. Unmatched junction bases numbered 3, after V lost 0 bases and J lost 7 bases. Here the CDR3 DNA reads TGCGCCAGCAGCCAAGAGGGACAGAGAGAGCAGTACTTC. Its translation is CASSQEGQREQYF.

This chain uses TRBV19 with TRBJ2-6; the D gene is possibly TRBD2 (5 bases). Trimming pared 3 bases from V and 1 base from J, leaving 10 bases between. CDR1 LNHDA and CDR2 SQIVND come from the germline V gene (reference sequence). The CDR3 length is 16 residues. In nucleotides, the CDR3 is TGTGCCAGTAGTATGGCTTCGGGGTCTGGGGCCAACGTCCTGACTTTC. This encodes CASSMASGSGANVLTF. The entire variable domain, with the rest obtained from reference TRBV19 and TRBJ2-6, is as follows: DGGITQSPKYLFRKEGQNVTLSCEQNLNHDAMYWYRQDPGQGLRLIYYSQIVNDFQKGDIAEGYSVSREKKESFPLTVTSAQKNPTAFYLCASSMASGSGANVLTFGAGSRLTVL.

This chain uses TRBV30 with TRBJ2-7; maybe TRBD1 (6 bases). V was cut by 2 bases and J by 0 bases, with 8 bases left in between. This CDR3 comprises 13 residues. The germline gives CDR1 GTSNPN, CDR2 SVGIG (reference sequence). The CDR3 here is CAWSPGVSYEQYF. The DNA of the CDR3 is TGTGCCTGGAGTCCAGGGGTCTCCTACGAGCAGTACTTC.

This chain joins TRBV7-9 and TRBJ1-1, with TRBD1 matching over 8 bases. V lost 5 bases and J lost 1; bases outside the gene matches: 6. The CDR3 extends over 15 amino acids. The V gene's germline CDR1 is SEHNR and CDR2 FQNEAQ (reference sequence). CDR3 coding DNA: TGTGCCAGCAGCCCGCGACAGGGGACGAACACTGAAGCTTTCTTT. Encoded protein: CASSPRQGTNTEAFF.

The chain employs TRBV30 and TRBJ2-7; D is possibly TRBD1 (5 bases). Trimming removed 2 bases from V and 3 bases from J, with 8 bases in between. The CDR3 sequence is 12 residues long. Germline V gene lookup returns CDR1 GTSNPN and CDR2 SVGIG (reference sequence). In DNA form, the CDR3 reads TGTGCCTGGAGTTCGCAGGGCTACGAGCAGTACTTC. It encodes CAWSSQGYEQYF.

V gene TRBV6-5 combines with J gene TRBJ1-1; 9 nucleotides agree with TRBD1. This CDR3 spans 15 amino acids. CDR1 and CDR2 (germline): MNHEY, SVGAGI. The V and J ends lost 5 bases and 4 bases, in that order; junction bases with no gene match: 8. CDR3 nucleotide sequence: TGTGCCAGCAGTCCACAGGGGGCAGGGCGCACTGAAGCTTTCTTT. Translated: CASSPQGAGRTEAFF.

CDR3 region: CASSPDRGLGQYF. The CDR3 DNA reads TGTGCCAGCTCACCAGACAGGGGTCTTGGGCAGTACTTC. The J gene is TRBJ2-7, the V gene TRBV18, with 8 bases aligning to TRBD1. Germline lookup yields CDR1 KGHSH and CDR2 LQKENI. V lost 2 bases and J lost 9; bases outside the gene matches: 6. This CDR3 is built from 13 residues. Combining the CDR3 with reference TRBV18 and TRBJ2-7 gives the whole variable domain NAGVMQNPRHLVRRRGQEARLRCSPMKGHSHVYWYRQLPEEGLKFMVYLQKENIIDESGMPKERFSAEFPKEGPSILRIQQVVRGDSAAYFCASSPDRGLGQYFGPGTRLTVT.

V is TRBV5-4 and J is TRBJ2-7; D is undetermined. Trimming stripped 0 bases from V and 1 base from J, with 5 bases between. The length of the CDR3 is 13 residues. CDR1 and CDR2 from the germline V gene are SGHNT and YYREEE (reference sequence). The CDR3 sequence: CASSLVNSYEQYF. DNA of the CDR3: TGTGCCAGCAGCTTGGTCAATTCCTACGAGCAGTACTTC.

This clone occurred a few times. Here the CDR3 reads CASSPGQTTNEKLFF. The CDR3 coding sequence is TGTGCCAGCAGCCCCGGACAGACAACTAATGAAAAACTGTTTTTT. V usage is TRBV7-9 and J usage is TRBJ1-4; perhaps TRBD1 as D (6 bases). The V and J ends lost 5 bases and 0 bases respectively, with 10 bases between them. CDR3 length: 15 amino acids. Germline V gene data show CDR1 as SEHNR and CDR2 as FQNEAQ (reference sequence). The entire variable domain, with the rest obtained from reference TRBV7-9 and TRBJ1-4, is as follows: DTGVSQNPRHKITKRGQNVTFRCDPISEHNRLYWYRQTLGQGPEFLTYFQNEAQLEKSRLLSDRFSAERPKGSFSTLEIQRTEQGDSAMYLCASSPGQTTNEKLFFGSGTQLSVL.

The rearrangement uses TRBV2 and TRBJ1-2; a possible D gene is TRBD1 (5 bases). V shed 6 bases and J shed 0 bases, with 14 bases lying between them. The CDR3 has 15 residues. The germline V gene encodes CDR1 SNHLY and CDR2 FYNNEI. The CDR3 reads CASREGQGSNYGYTF. DNA for the CDR3: TGTGCCAGCAGGGAGGGCCAGGGCTCTAACTATGGCTACACCTTC.

Comments on this clone: At the DNA level, this CDR3 is encoded by other sequences in the same sample as well. The V gene is TRBV15, the J gene TRBJ2-3; 9 bases match TRBD2. The V gene end was trimmed by 3 bases and the J gene end by 0 bases; junction bases not matched to a gene: 4. The CDR3 is made up of 16 amino acids. Germline V gene data show CDR1 as LNHNV and CDR2 as YYDKDF (reference sequence). CDR3 loop: CATSRGTSGSTDTQYF. The CDR3 DNA follows: TGTGCCACCAGCAGGGGTACTAGCGGGAGCACAGATACGCAGTATTTT. The complete variable domain, with remaining parts taken from reference TRBV15 and TRBJ2-3, reads DAMVIQNPRYQVTQFGKPVTLSCSQTLNHNVMYWYQQKSSQAPKLLFHYYDKDFNNEADTPDNFQSRRPNTSFCFLDIRSPGLGDTAMYLCATSRGTSGSTDTQYFGPGTRLTVL.

This chain uses TRBV28 with TRBJ2-7; D might be TRBD1 (5 bases). The CDR3 is made up of 13 amino acids. Germline V CDR1 and CDR2: MDHEN, SYDVKM. Deletions cut 5 bases from V and 6 bases from J, with 14 bases between. The CDR3 coding sequence is TGTGCCAGCAGTCCCGGCTCAGGGCGCGAGCAGTACTTC. Amino acids: CASSPGSGREQYF.

The chain links TRBV10-3 to TRBJ2-2, with a tentative D call TRBD2 (6 bases). Trimming left V 10 bases short and J 0 bases short, with 15 bases between. Germline V gives CDR1 ENHRY, CDR2 SYGVKD. This CDR3 region has 15 residues. CDR3 loop: CATYSGRANTGELFF. The CDR3 DNA follows: TGTGCCACCTATAGCGGAAGGGCGAACACCGGGGAGCTGTTTTTT.

The chain links TRBV5-1 to TRBJ2-5; 7 positions agree with TRBD2. The CDR3 is 16 amino acids. V was clipped by 5 bases and J by 5 bases; unmatched bases: 15. Germline V gene data show CDR1 as SGHRS and CDR2 as YFSETQ. The CDR3 loop is CASRLGGSEARETQYF. As DNA, the CDR3 is TGCGCCAGCAGGCTAGGCGGGAGTGAAGCGAGGGAGACCCAGTACTTC.

The CDR3: CSADATSDRVNGYTF. In DNA form, the CDR3 reads TGCAGCGCCGACGCTACTTCTGACAGGGTTAATGGCTACACCTTC. V usage is TRBV29-1 and J usage is TRBJ1-2; 7 bases align to TRBD1. The CDR3 is 15 amino acids. Germline CDR1 and CDR2: SQVTM and ANQGSEA. V lost 7 bases, J lost 6 bases, and 17 bases stayed unmatched.

This chain connects TRBV28 to TRBJ1-2, with 7 positions matching TRBD1. V was pared by 7 bases and J by 4 bases, with 12 bases of the junction left unmatched. Per germline, CDR1 MDHEN and CDR2 SYDVKM. The CDR3 consists of 15 residues. The CDR3 coding sequence is TGTGCCAGCATCTTGTTGACAGGGAGTTCCTATGGCTACACCTTC. Protein product: CASILLTGSSYGYTF.

This rearrangement joins TRBV7-9 to TRBJ2-5, with no clear D. In germline, CDR1 is SEHNR, CDR2 FQNEAQ (reference sequence). This CDR3 comprises 11 residues. Trimming cost V 4 bases and J 11 bases, with 11 bases left between them. DNA of the CDR3: TGTGCCAGCAGCTCCTTTGAGGAGCAGTACTTC. This gives the protein CASSSFEEQYF.

The chain uses TRBV11-3 and TRBJ2-6; TRBD1 agrees at 7 bases. Germline trimming cut 4 bases from V and 2 bases from J; bases unmatched to any gene: 2. Germline lookup yields CDR1 SGHNT and CDR2 YENEEA. The CDR3 sequence is 15 residues long. In DNA form, the CDR3 reads TGTGCCAGCAGCTACAGGGGCGCTGGGGCCAACGTCCTGACTTTC. Encoded protein: CASSYRGAGANVLTF.

The chain carries TRBV30 and TRBJ2-7, with 11 bases fitting TRBD2. Germline-derived CDR1 and CDR2 are GTSNPN and SVGIG (reference sequence). Unmatched junction bases numbered 5, after V lost 4 bases and J lost 6 bases. This CDR3 is 13 amino acids long. Here the CDR3 reads CAWKLAGAIEQYF. In DNA form, the CDR3 reads TGTGCCTGGAAACTAGCGGGAGCAATCGAGCAGTACTTC.

The CDR3 DNA is TGTGCCACCAGCTTCGAGGGGGTATCGACAGATACGCAGTATTTT. This translates into CATSFEGVSTDTQYF. The genes are TRBV15 and TRBJ2-3; a possible D gene is TRBD1 (6 bases). V was pared by 5 bases and J by 3 bases, with 15 bases between. There are 15 residues in the CDR3. Germline V CDR1 and CDR2: LNHNV, YYDKDF (reference sequence).

In this sample, this clone turned up a few times. The chain recombines TRBV5-1 with TRBJ1-1, with D uncertain. The germline V gene encodes CDR1 SGHRS and CDR2 YFSETQ. The CDR3 sequence is 13 residues long. The V end was cut by 2 bases, the J end by 0 bases, with 5 bases between. CDR3 protein: CASSFAMNTEAFF. In DNA form, the CDR3 reads TGCGCCAGCAGCTTTGCGATGAACACTGAAGCTTTCTTT.

The rearrangement uses TRBV28 and TRBJ1-2, with D perhaps TRBD1 (6 bases). CDR3 length: 15 amino acids. V was pared by 5 bases and J by 2 bases, with 15 bases between. Germline-derived CDR1 and CDR2 are MDHEN and SYDVKM. The CDR3 DNA follows: TGTGCCAGCAGTAGCTTCAGGGGTTGGAACTATGGCTACACCTTC. Its protein is CASSSFRGWNYGYTF.

For the CDR3, the DNA is TGTGCCAGCAGCTCAACAGGGGGCCGAGACGAGCAGTACTTC. Encoded protein: CASSSTGGRDEQYF. The rearrangement links TRBV5-6 to TRBJ2-7; TRBD1 aligns across 9 bases. The length of the CDR3 is 14 residues. J gave up 5 bases and V 3 bases, and 6 bases lay outside the gene matches. CDR1 is SGHDT and CDR2 is YYEEEE in the germline V gene.

This clone was seen a few times. The rearrangement uses TRBV5-4 and TRBJ1-6; D unresolved. This CDR3 region has 15 residues. V dropped 4 bases and J dropped 3 bases, with 11 bases sitting between them. Germline V lookup: CDR1 SGHNT, CDR2 YYREEE (reference sequence). The CDR3 spells CASSDVEGYNSPLHF. CDR3 DNA: TGTGCCAGCAGCGACGTTGAGGGCTATAATTCACCCCTCCACTTT.